This TCR beta chain stems from a study of blood T cell repertoires in COVID-19. Whole-study context: Samples representing acute and convalescent COVID-19 were sourced from the United States, Italy and Spain. In each case, the material was cDNA or gDNA derived from T cells, B-cell-depleted T cells, or PBMCs.

V lost 3 bases to trimming and J lost 5 bases; unmatched junction nucleotides: 6. This CDR3 region has 13 residues. The V gene's germline CDR1 is SQVTM and CDR2 ANQGSEA. Authors' data handling: Amplified reference gene primers provided the basis for estimating nucleated cell counts. Generated by immunoSEQ multiplex PCR, the TCRdb table keeps only in-frame clones and is missing some. V and J calls and clone size are those listed in that table; D and trimming were worked out from the DNA. This table holds 130,000 or so clones, 80% to 90% found once. V usage is TRBV29-1 and J usage is TRBJ2-5; 7 nucleotides align to TRBD2. The material sequenced was peripheral blood. The clonotype comes from a man aged 50 to 60 with active or convalescent COVID-19. This chain's CDR3 is CSVEGGSHETQYF. The CDR3 DNA follows: TGCAGCGTTGAGGGCGGGAGTCACGAGACCCAGTACTTC.